Below, 8 T cell receptor beta chains from the same sample are listed, as sequenced in a study of blood T cell repertoires in COVID-19 (dated by TCRdb to the early 2020s). Receptors were amplified or captured by the immunoSEQ multiplex PCR assay. TCRdb took this table from immuneACCESS and kept in-frame rearrangements with V and J called. Such tables lack part of the clones; where checked against another copy, unresolved V genes explain under half of the gap, and the rest is unexplained. The sample records a few hundred thousand clones, over 70% of which are singletons. The ten largest account for roughly 10% of the sample. The specimen was peripheral blood. The receptor set was obtained from a woman between 70 and 85 years old with COVID-19, enrolled during active disease.

The chain is built from TRBV6-2 or TRBV6-3 and TRBJ1-6; no clear D. This CDR3 region has 17 residues. V was pared by 0 bases and J by 0 bases, with 9 bases between. From germline, CDR1 is MNHEY and CDR2 SVGEGT. The CDR3 loop reads CASSYSFPSSYNSPLHF. For the CDR3, the DNA is TGTGCCAGCAGTTACTCGTTTCCGAGCTCCTATAATTCACCCCTCCACTTT.

This clone appeared a single time. V usage is TRBV3-1 (or the pseudogene TRBV3-2) and J usage is TRBJ1-5, with TRBD1 matching 7 bases. The V gene's germline CDR1 is LGHDT and CDR2 YNNKEL (reference sequence). This CDR3 spans 14 amino acids. Trimming removed 4 bases from V and 7 bases from J; junction bases left unmatched: 7. In DNA form, the CDR3 reads TGTGCCAGCAGCCGGGACAGTTCAGGACAGCCCCAGCATTTT. This gives the protein CASSRDSSGQPQHF.

The gene calls are TRBV6-5 and TRBJ1-1, with a possible D match to TRBD1 (6 bases). This CDR3 comprises 14 residues. Germline CDR1 is MNHEY and CDR2 is SVGAGI. V was shortened by 4 bases and J by 2 bases, with 11 bases between the two germline ends. This chain's CDR3 is CASSFLDSNTEAFF. CDR3 bases: TGTGCCAGCAGTTTTCTGGACAGCAACACTGAAGCTTTCTTT.

The table lists this clone with a few counts. The chain employs TRBV20-1 and TRBJ2-1; 8 nucleotides match TRBD2. The CDR3 has 14 residues. In germline, CDR1 is DFQATT, CDR2 SNEGSKA (reference sequence). Germline trimming cut 3 bases from V and 8 bases from J; bases unmatched to any gene: 9. The CDR3 sequence: CSASYGTSFDEQFF. The CDR3 DNA follows: TGCAGTGCTAGTTACGGGACTAGTTTCGATGAGCAGTTCTTC.

In its sample, this clone was seen once. The chain couples TRBV14 to TRBJ2-2, with 7 bases matching TRBD2. This CDR3 has 17 amino acids. With 1 base clipped from V and 2 bases from J, the junction kept 7 bases outside the gene matches. Germline V CDR1 and CDR2: SGHDN, FVKESK. This chain's CDR3 is CASSQGVLATNTGELFF. As DNA, the CDR3 is TGTGCCAGCAGCCAAGGCGTACTAGCGACTAACACCGGGGAGCTGTTTTTT.

The V gene is TRBV3-1 (or the pseudogene TRBV3-2), the J gene TRBJ2-3; D is ambiguous. Trimming cost V 3 bases and J 2 bases, with 12 bases left between them. Germline assignment: CDR1 LGHDT and CDR2 YNNKEL (reference sequence). The CDR3 runs to 15 residues. CDR3 residues: CASSQGPVHTDTQYF. In DNA, the CDR3 is TGTGCCAGCAGCCAGGGCCCGGTGCACACAGATACGCAGTATTTT.

This clone has only one observation. V gene TRBV6-2 or TRBV6-3 combines with J gene TRBJ2-6; perhaps TRBD2 as D (5 bases). This CDR3 comprises 15 residues. Trimming removed 2 bases at V and 6 bases at J, with 11 bases between. Looked up from germline, CDR1 is MNHEY and CDR2 is SVGEGT. In nucleotides, the CDR3 is TGTGCCAGCAGTTACGGGGAGCTAGAGGCCAACGTCCTGACTTTC. Encoded protein: CASSYGELEANVLTF.

The chain has TRBV18 and TRBJ1-3; TRBD1 agrees at 9 bases. V was pared by 5 bases and J by 2 bases, with 7 bases of the junction left unmatched. The germline CDR1 and CDR2 sequences are KGHSH and LQKENI. This CDR3 contains 16 residues. The CDR3 nucleotides are TGTGCCAGCTCATCGATACAGGGGGCGCCTGGAAACACCATATATTTT. This gives the protein CASSSIQGAPGNTIYF.